The 16 T cell receptor beta chains given below trace back to one sample, sequenced in a study of shared clonotypes between healthy human individuals. Using immunoSEQ multiplex PCR, the repertoire was profiled, and TCRdb retains in-frame clones only, with some absent. The table includes approximately 92,000 clones, 60% to 70% detected once. Sequenced sample: memory CD8+ T cells sorted from blood. Subset denoted: CD45RO+ cells pooled with CCR7-negative TemRA cells. Receptors were obtained from a man under 40 in good health.

The V gene is TRBV7-8, the J gene TRBJ1-4; 7 bases map to TRBD1. Unmatched junction bases numbered 9, after V lost 4 bases and J lost 7 bases. Germline-derived CDR1 and CDR2 are SGHVS and FQNEAQ. The CDR3 runs 15 residues. The CDR3 coding sequence is TGTGCCAGCAGCTCCCCCGGGACAGAATTTGAAAAACTGTTTTTT. Protein product: CASSSPGTEFEKLFF.

The gene calls are TRBV7-9 and TRBJ1-4; D is possibly TRBD1 (6 bases). CDR1 and CDR2 (germline): SEHNR, FQNEAQ (reference sequence). This CDR3 spans 16 amino acids. V was pared by 3 bases and J by 4 bases, with 15 bases between. CDR3 loop: CASSFNQGSLNEKLFF. CDR3 DNA: TGTGCCAGCAGCTTCAACCAGGGGTCCCTTAATGAAAAACTGTTTTTT.

This clone was seen a few times. The chain employs TRBV28 and TRBJ1-2; D not certain. Trimming stripped 8 bases from V and 5 bases from J, with 18 bases between. Germline CDR1 MDHEN, CDR2 SYDVKM. CDR3 length: 14 amino acids. The CDR3, as DNA: TGTGCCAGCTCGGATTCAGGAACAGTTTATGGCTACACCTTC. This translates into CASSDSGTVYGYTF.

This clone was seen only a few times. The chain couples TRBV7-9 to TRBJ2-1; no reliable D call. This CDR3 spans 13 amino acids. V dropped 0 bases and J dropped 7 bases, with 7 bases sitting between them. Germline CDR1 is SEHNR and CDR2 is FQNEAQ (reference sequence). CDR3 coding DNA: TGTGCCAGCAGCTTAGCCTTAGGGAATGAGCAGTTCTTC. Amino acid sequence: CASSLALGNEQFF.

For the CDR3, the DNA is TGTGCCAGCAGATTAAAAGAGACCCAGTACTTC. Translated, it gives CASRLKETQYF. The V and J genes are TRBV7-6 and TRBJ2-5; D uncertain. Germline V lookup: CDR1 SGHVS, CDR2 FNYEAQ. The CDR3 is made up of 11 amino acids. The germline V and J ends were trimmed by 6 bases and 3 bases, with 5 bases remaining between them.

The sample holds many counts of this clone. The chain employs TRBV10-1 and TRBJ2-6; TRBD1 is a possible D gene (5 bases). The germline gives CDR1 WNHNN, CDR2 SYGVQD (reference sequence). The V end lost 0 bases, the J end lost 7 bases, and 25 bases lay between the germline ends. The CDR3 runs 20 residues. The CDR3 nucleotides read TGCGCCAGCAGTGAGTCTGGGTGTTTAGGGGCTTGGGGCGGAGCCAACGTCCTGACTTTC. Protein sequence: CASSESGCLGAWGGANVLTF.

This chain uses TRBV2 with TRBJ2-5, with 11 bases lining up with TRBD1. CDR3 size: 17 residues. V trimming: 1 base; J trimming: 6 bases; junction bases outside the gene matches: 10. Germline V gene lookup returns CDR1 SNHLY and CDR2 FYNNEI. CDR3 bases: TGTGCCAGCAGTGAAGGATTTGGGACAGGGGGATTCAAGACCCAGTACTTC. Protein: CASSEGFGTGGFKTQYF.

The chain links TRBV6-1 to TRBJ2-2; 7 bases map to TRBD1. Germline CDR1 is MNHNS and CDR2 is SASEGT. The junction had 8 bases not matched to a gene; V was cut back by 10 bases and J by 3 bases. The CDR3 is made up of 14 amino acids. The CDR3 nucleotides read TGTGCCACGGGGACAGAGGAGTACACCGGGGAGCTGTTTTTT. Translated, it gives CATGTEEYTGELFF.

The rearrangement links TRBV6-1 to TRBJ2-2; possible D gene TRBD2, 5 bases. V dropped 5 bases and J dropped 9 bases, with 19 bases sitting between them. Germline V lookup: CDR1 MNHNS, CDR2 SASEGT. CDR3 size: 15 residues. The CDR3 region is CASSQSQRLPRELFF. DNA of the CDR3: TGTGCCAGCAGTCAATCCCAGCGGCTACCCCGGGAGCTGTTTTTT.

The CDR3 spells CASSVAMAPGELFF. The CDR3 region has the DNA TGTGCCAGCAGCGTAGCTATGGCACCCGGGGAGCTGTTTTTT. This chain links TRBV9 with TRBJ2-2; unclear D gene. The CDR3 runs to 14 residues. Germline V gives CDR1 SGDLS, CDR2 YYNGEE. The V end was cut by 0 bases, the J end by 6 bases, with 9 bases between.

This chain connects TRBV9 to TRBJ1-1; 7 bases align to TRBD1. Trimming at V came to 4 bases and at J to 5 bases, leaving 11 bases not matched to a gene. The CDR3 is made up of 15 amino acids. Per germline, CDR1 SGDLS and CDR2 YYNGEE. The CDR3 loop is CASSYILGGLTEAFF. Here the CDR3 DNA reads TGTGCCAGCAGCTATATATTAGGGGGCTTGACTGAAGCTTTCTTT.

The rearrangement joins TRBV25-1 to TRBJ1-1; 7 bases map to TRBD1. The CDR3 covers 16 residues. V trimming: 3 bases; J trimming: 4 bases; junction bases outside the gene matches: 11. CDR1 and CDR2 from the germline V gene are MGHDK and SYGVNS. The DNA for the CDR3 is TGTGCCAGCAGTGAGCGAGGGGGCGAGCGAGCCACTGAAGCTTTCTTT. Its translation: CASSERGGERATEAFF.

This clone was found once. CDR3 sequence reads: CASSPTRRYRTTNTGELFF. DNA for the CDR3: TGTGCCAGCAGCCCAACACGGCGGTACAGGACCACGAACACCGGGGAGCTGTTTTTT. V is TRBV5-6 and J is TRBJ2-2; possible D gene TRBD1, 5 bases. CDR1 is SGHDT and CDR2 is YYEEEE in the germline V gene. This CDR3 spans 19 amino acids. Between the trimmed V and J ends, which lost 4 bases and 0 bases, there was a span of 22 bases.

Only a few counts were recorded for this clone. CDR3 amino acids: CASSDRSERQGTYEQYF. CDR3 coding DNA: TGTGCCAGCAGTGACCGAAGTGAGAGACAGGGGACCTACGAGCAGTACTTC. The chain carries TRBV25-1 and TRBJ2-7; TRBD1 agrees at 8 bases. The CDR3 is 17 amino acids. The V and J ends lost 3 bases and 2 bases, in that order; junction bases with no gene match: 12. Germline CDR1 and CDR2: MGHDK and SYGVNS.

This clone appeared a single time. V usage is TRBV28 and J usage is TRBJ2-3; D may be TRBD2 (5 bases). CDR1 MDHEN and CDR2 SYDVKM come from the germline V gene. The CDR3 extends over 12 amino acids. Trimming took off 3 bases at V and 9 bases at J, with 10 bases between the two ends. The CDR3 coding sequence is TGTGCCAGCAGTTTCGGGCTAGCCACGCAGTATTTT. Translating gives CASSFGLATQYF.

V gene TRBV4-3 combines with J gene TRBJ1-2, with 8 bases aligning to TRBD1. The CDR3 has 17 residues. The V gene end was trimmed by 2 bases and the J gene end by 4 bases; junction bases not matched to a gene: 12. Germline CDR1 LGHNA, CDR2 YSLEER. CDR3 protein: CASSQPLPGQDLYGYTF. CDR3 bases: TGCGCCAGCAGCCAACCATTACCGGGACAGGATCTCTATGGCTACACCTTC.